The 28 T cell receptor beta chains reported below all come from one sample, sequenced in a study of shared clonotypes between healthy human individuals. TCRdb's table, derived via immunoSEQ multiplex PCR, lists solely in-frame clones and lacks some. Of millions of clones in the sample, about 92% were seen once. Sequencing used naive CD4+ T cells sorted from blood. Subset reported: CD45RA+ positively selected. Every receptor here comes from a man between 18 and 29 years old in good health.

V is TRBV7-9 and J is TRBJ2-5, with 8 bases matching TRBD1. Germline lookup yields CDR1 SEHNR and CDR2 FQNEAQ (reference sequence). V dropped 5 bases and J dropped 4; count of bases not matched to a gene: 6. The CDR3 runs 14 residues. CDR3 in DNA: TGTGCCAGCAGCCCCAGGGGGCCCCCAGAGACCCAGTACTTC. Protein: CASSPRGPPETQYF.

The V and J genes are TRBV13 and TRBJ2-4, with 9 bases identical to TRBD1. Unmatched junction bases numbered 10, after V lost 1 base and J lost 0 bases. The CDR3 has 19 amino acids. CDR1 and CDR2 (germline): PRHDT, FYEKMQ (reference sequence). In DNA, the CDR3 is TGTGCCAGCAGCTTAGCGGGACAGGGAACCCCTTTAGCCAAAAACATTCAGTACTTC. Its translation: CASSLAGQGTPLAKNIQYF.

About this clone: Additional DNA sequences in this sample encode the identical CDR3. The chain joins TRBV7-2 to TRBJ2-2; D uncertain. This CDR3 comprises 11 residues. Per germline, CDR1 SGHTA and CDR2 FQGNSA. With 2 bases removed from V and 9 bases from J, the gap between germline ends came to 4 bases. The CDR3 region has the DNA TGTGCCAGCAGCTTAAGCCGGGAGCTGTTTTTT. Protein sequence: CASSLSRELFF.

This sequence joins TRBV5-4 and TRBJ2-1, with TRBD1 as a possible D gene (5 bases). The CDR3 contains 15 residues. Germline CDR1 SGHNT, CDR2 YYREEE (reference sequence). V lost 1 base and J 2 bases, leaving 10 bases between the germline ends. CDR3 in DNA: TGTGCCAGCAGCTTGTCTGGGGCGACCTACAATGAGCAGTTCTTC. Translated: CASSLSGATYNEQFF.

Turning to this clone: Other DNA sequences from this sample encode an identical CDR3 as well. The rearrangement uses TRBV7-2 and TRBJ2-3, with D possibly TRBD2 on 5 matching bases. The CDR3 consists of 14 residues. Germline V gives CDR1 SGHTA, CDR2 FQGNSA. V lost 1 base and J 4 bases, leaving 9 bases between the germline ends. This chain's CDR3 is CASSLGRASDTQYF. The CDR3 DNA reads as TGTGCCAGCAGCTTAGGGCGGGCTTCAGATACGCAGTATTTT.

The CDR3 DNA reads TGTGCCAGCAGTGATCAGGGCGGGAATGAGCAGTTCTTC. Its protein product is CASSDQGGNEQFF. V usage is TRBV25-1 and J usage is TRBJ2-1, with D perhaps assigned TRBD1 or TRBD2 (5 bases each). Trimming cost V 3 bases and J 7 bases, with 10 bases left between them. CDR1 and CDR2 from the germline V gene are MGHDK and SYGVNS. There are 13 residues in the CDR3.

The chain employs TRBV2 and TRBJ2-7; maybe TRBD1 (6 bases). The CDR3 sequence is 13 residues long. The germline V and J ends were trimmed by 7 bases and 1 base, with 11 bases remaining between them. The germline gives CDR1 SNHLY, CDR2 FYNNEI. The CDR3 DNA follows: TGTGCCAGCACAAGGACAGAATCCTACGAGCAGTACTTC. Protein product: CASTRTESYEQYF. The whole variable domain, remainder taken from reference TRBV2 and TRBJ2-7, is EPEVTQTPSHQVTQMGQEVILRCVPISNHLYFYWYRQILGQKVEFLVSFYNNEISEKSEIFDDQFSVERPDGSNFTLKIRSTKLEDSAMYFCASTRTESYEQYFGPGTRLTVT.

The genes are TRBV7-2 and TRBJ1-5, with D perhaps TRBD1 (6 bases). Trimming took off 7 bases at V and 7 bases at J, with 17 bases between the two ends. The CDR3 spans 14 residues. The germline gives CDR1 SGHTA, CDR2 FQGNSA. The CDR3 reads CASTLGGGWQPQHF. DNA of the CDR3: TGTGCCAGCACTTTGGGGGGGGGCTGGCAGCCCCAGCATTTT. Supplemented by reference TRBV7-2 and TRBJ1-5, the full variable domain reads GAGVSQSPSNKVTEKGKDVELRCDPISGHTALYWYRQSLGQGLEFLIYFQGNSAPDKSGLPSDRFSAERTGGSVSTLTIQRTQQEDSAVYLCASTLGGGWQPQHFGDGTRLSIL.

The count of this clone is one. The gene calls are TRBV10-2 and TRBJ1-5, with D maybe TRBD1 (5 bases). This CDR3 contains 16 residues. Trimming removed 0 bases from V and 5 bases from J, with 14 bases in between. CDR1 is WSHSY, CDR2 SAAADI, per germline. This CDR3 is CASSESISIRDQPQHF. CDR3 sequence (DNA): TGCGCCAGCAGTGAGTCGATATCGATCAGGGATCAGCCCCAGCATTTT.

In its sample, this clone was seen once. CDR3: CAIGQVENTEAFF. Here the CDR3 DNA reads TGTGCCATCGGACAGGTGGAAAACACTGAAGCTTTCTTT. The chain couples TRBV10-3 to TRBJ1-1, with 7 bases fitting TRBD1. The germline V gene has CDR1 ENHRY and CDR2 SYGVKD. This CDR3 spans 13 amino acids. The ends lost 8 bases at V and 2 bases at J; junction bases unmatched: 5.

The chain employs TRBV18 and TRBJ2-7; 9 bases are shared with TRBD1. The V and J ends lost 4 bases and 3 bases, in that order; junction bases with no gene match: 7. This CDR3 contains 15 residues. Germline loops: CDR1 KGHSH, CDR2 LQKENI. Written as DNA, the CDR3 is TGTGCCAGCTCACAACCGGGACAGGGTCACTACGAGCAGTACTTC. It encodes CASSQPGQGHYEQYF.

Turning to this clone: The same CDR3 is also encoded by other DNA sequences in this sample. The V and J genes are TRBV5-1 and TRBJ1-4; D is ambiguous. Trimming cost V 0 bases and J 7 bases, with 4 bases left between them. Germline CDR1 and CDR2: SGHRS and YFSETQ. The length of the CDR3 is 12 residues. CDR3: CASSLVVEKLFF. In DNA, the CDR3 is TGCGCCAGCAGCTTGGTTGTTGAAAAACTGTTTTTT.

V usage is TRBV5-1 and J usage is TRBJ1-3, with 10 bases matching TRBD1. After removal of 4 bases from V and 9 bases from J, the junction contained 7 bases not matched to a gene. CDR3 size: 14 residues. Germline CDR1 SGHRS, CDR2 YFSETQ. The CDR3 reads CASSRTGGDGTIYF. The CDR3 region has the DNA TGCGCCAGCAGCCGGACAGGGGGAGATGGCACCATATATTTT.

This clone came up once. The gene calls are TRBV28 and TRBJ1-5; a possible D gene is TRBD1 (6 bases). Deletions cut 9 bases from V and 2 bases from J, with 8 bases between. CDR3 length: 12 residues. The V gene's germline CDR1 is MDHEN and CDR2 SYDVKM. The CDR3 region has the DNA TGTGCCAGGCAGGGGCGCAATCAGCCCCAGCATTTT. Translation: CARQGRNQPQHF.

This chain uses TRBV2 with TRBJ2-7, with 7 nucleotides matching TRBD1. V was pared by 6 bases and J by 1 base, with 6 bases of the junction left unmatched. The CDR3 consists of 14 residues. Per the germline V gene, CDR1 is SNHLY and CDR2 is FYNNEI. DNA of the CDR3: TGTGCCAGCAGGCCGCCAGGGGGATCCTACGAGCAGTACTTC. Translating gives CASRPPGGSYEQYF.

The chain links TRBV4-2 to TRBJ2-3, with D tentatively TRBD1 (6 bases). Germline CDR1 is LGHNA and CDR2 is YNFKEQ. This CDR3 region has 14 residues. Trimming took 5 bases from V and 3 from J, leaving 12 bases between them. CDR3 amino acids: CASSGGRATDTQYF. The CDR3 nucleotides are TGTGCCAGCAGCGGGGGCAGGGCGACAGATACGCAGTATTTT.

The chain joins TRBV5-1 to TRBJ2-7; unclear D gene. This CDR3 region has 14 residues. With 4 bases removed from V and 2 bases from J, the gap between germline ends came to 13 bases. In germline, CDR1 is SGHRS, CDR2 YFSETQ. The CDR3 sequence: CASSLFRDTYEQYF. CDR3 DNA: TGCGCCAGCAGCCTTTTTCGCGATACCTACGAGCAGTACTTC.

The chain is built from TRBV19 and TRBJ1-2; the D gene is possibly TRBD1 (6 bases). Between the trimmed V and J ends, which lost 5 bases and 4 bases, there was a span of 14 bases. Germline values: CDR1 LNHDA, CDR2 SQIVND (reference sequence). There are 14 residues in the CDR3. CDR3 coding DNA: TGTGCCAGTAGTCTGGCCACAGGGACCTATGGCTACACCTTC. Its protein is CASSLATGTYGYTF.

The genes are TRBV7-9 and TRBJ1-1, with 7 bases identical to TRBD1. The CDR3 sequence is 15 residues long. Per the germline V gene, CDR1 is SEHNR and CDR2 is FQNEAQ (reference sequence). V was pared by 5 bases and J by 5 bases, with 11 bases of the junction left unmatched. CDR3 sequence (DNA): TGTGCCAGCAGCATATTACTTACAGGGGCAACTGAAGCTTTCTTT. Translating it yields CASSILLTGATEAFF.

This rearrangement joins TRBV11-2 to TRBJ2-7; 10 bases agree with TRBD2. The germline V gene encodes CDR1 SGHAT and CDR2 FQNNGV. Trimming at V came to 4 bases and at J to 3 bases, leaving 6 bases not matched to a gene. This CDR3 comprises 15 residues. CDR3 in DNA: TGTGCCAGCAGCTCACTAGCGGGGATGCACTACGAGCAGTACTTC. It specifies CASSSLAGMHYEQYF.

In nucleotides, the CDR3 is TGTGCCAGCAGCTTAGAGCGGGGGAAAGCAGATACGCAGTATTTT. Its protein product is CASSLERGKADTQYF. The chain combines TRBV7-3 with TRBJ2-3, with 8 bases identical to TRBD2. The CDR3 covers 15 residues. CDR1 is SGHTA and CDR2 is FQGTGA in the germline V gene. The trim removed 2 bases at V and 4 bases at J, leaving 5 bases unmatched.

This chain links TRBV30 with TRBJ1-1; no clear D. CDR1 and CDR2 from the germline V gene are GTSNPN and SVGIG (reference sequence). Between the trimmed V and J ends, which lost 5 bases and 6 bases, there was a span of 10 bases. The CDR3 is 11 amino acids. The CDR3 is CAWGRTAEAFF. The CDR3 nucleotides read TGTGCCTGGGGACGGACGGCTGAAGCTTTCTTT.

The chain carries TRBV5-6 and TRBJ1-1; 7 bases are a match to TRBD1. The CDR3 extends over 14 amino acids. Trimming cost V 1 base and J 1 base; bases outside gene matches: 1. In germline, CDR1 is SGHDT, CDR2 YYEEEE. CDR3 in amino acids: CASSLSGGNTEAFF. The CDR3 nucleotides read TGTGCCAGCAGCTTGTCAGGGGGGAACACTGAAGCTTTCTTT.

The chain carries TRBV5-6 and TRBJ1-5; TRBD1 is a possible D gene (6 bases). The CDR3 is made up of 13 amino acids. V gave up 6 bases and J gave up 8 bases, with 15 bases separating them. The V gene's germline CDR1 is SGHDT and CDR2 YYEEEE. CDR3 DNA: TGTGCCAGCAACACCACAGGGTCTAAGCCCCAGCATTTT. Translating gives CASNTTGSKPQHF.

V and J are TRBV7-2 and TRBJ1-2; 9 bases line up with TRBD1. CDR1 and CDR2 (germline): SGHTA, FQGNSA. V gave up 5 bases and J gave up 9 bases; unmatched junction bases: 7. The CDR3 is 13 residues long. CDR3: CASSTGTGISYTF. The CDR3 bases are TGTGCCAGCAGCACTGGGACAGGGATAAGCTACACCTTC.

The chain joins TRBV19 to TRBJ1-4, with D possibly matching TRBD1 (5 bases). V lost 5 bases, J lost 4 bases, and 11 bases lay in between. From germline, CDR1 is LNHDA and CDR2 SQIVND (reference sequence). This CDR3 is 14 amino acids long. In DNA, the CDR3 is TGTGCCAGTAGTCCGGGACGGGGTAATGAAAAACTGTTTTTT. Amino acids: CASSPGRGNEKLFF.

This chain joins TRBV7-2 and TRBJ2-7; 10 bases align to TRBD1. The CDR3 extends over 15 amino acids. Germline loops: CDR1 SGHTA, CDR2 FQGNSA. Trimming at V came to 5 bases and at J to 2 bases, leaving 6 bases not matched to a gene. The DNA for the CDR3 is TGTGCCAGCAGCCCGGGACAGGGGAAGACCTACGAGCAGTACTTC. Its translation is CASSPGQGKTYEQYF. Looking up the rest from reference TRBV7-2 and TRBJ2-7 gives the full variable domain: GAGVSQSPSNKVTEKGKDVELRCDPISGHTALYWYRQSLGQGLEFLIYFQGNSAPDKSGLPSDRFSAERTGGSVSTLTIQRTQQEDSAVYLCASSPGQGKTYEQYFGPGTRLTVT.

Remarks on this clone: Other DNA sequences in this specimen translate into the identical CDR3. The CDR3 reads CASSPTDSYGYTF. DNA of the CDR3: TGTGCCAGCTCACCAACGGACTCCTATGGCTACACCTTC. The rearrangement links TRBV18 to TRBJ1-2; no definite D call. The germline V and J ends were trimmed by 2 bases and 4 bases, with 8 bases remaining between them. This CDR3 has 13 residues. Germline V CDR1 and CDR2: KGHSH, LQKENI.